This TCR beta chain was observed in a study of cytomegalovirus exposure and HLA in healthy donors. Study information: Researchers previously reported finding about 110 million unique TCR beta sequences from 150 million to 200 million T cells. Findings and limits, study-wide: A cluster of highly shared sequence variants was likely a sequencing artifact. In a later analysis, at a false discovery rate of 0.05, 17,000 or so TCR beta sequences matched HLA alleles.

Germline CDR1 is SGDLS and CDR2 is YYNGEE. V lost 5 bases, J lost 0 bases, and 10 bases stayed unmatched. The CDR3 is made up of 18 amino acids. In regard to this clone: Its cognate antigen is unknown.

Primers: 60 Vbeta forward and 13 Jbeta reverse. Source study methods: In a later analysis, the count reached 76 million or so unique TCR beta chains, with 8.5 million to 14 million shared. Libraries were prepared by immunoSEQ multiplex PCR; TCRdb keeps only in-frame clonotypes and omits some of them. V, J and clone size reflect that table, while D and trimming were determined from the DNA. The profile shows fewer than 200,000 clones, approximately 72% of them singletons. The TCR originated in a female donor in good health and CMV-seronegative. The chain recombines TRBV9 with TRBJ2-6, with TRBD2 identical over 8 bases. The sample taken for sequencing was PBMCs. This CDR3 reads CASSGFAGGYSGANVLTF. The CDR3 region has the DNA TGTGCCAGCAGTGGGTTTGCGGGAGGTTACTCTGGGGCCAACGTCCTGACTTTC.